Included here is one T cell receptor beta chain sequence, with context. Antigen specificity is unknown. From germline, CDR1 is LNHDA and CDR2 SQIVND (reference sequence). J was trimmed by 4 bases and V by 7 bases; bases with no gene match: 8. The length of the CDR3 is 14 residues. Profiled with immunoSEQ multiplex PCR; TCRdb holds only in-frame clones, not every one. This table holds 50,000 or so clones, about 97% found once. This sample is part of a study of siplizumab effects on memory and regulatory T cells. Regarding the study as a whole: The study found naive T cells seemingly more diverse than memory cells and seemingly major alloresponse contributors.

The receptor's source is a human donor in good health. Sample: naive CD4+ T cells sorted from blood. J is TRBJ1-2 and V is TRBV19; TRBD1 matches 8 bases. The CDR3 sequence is CASNQGAAGYGYTF. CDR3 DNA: TGTGCCAGTAATCAGGGGGCTGCTGGCTATGGCTACACCTTC.